The TCR beta chain described here comes from a study of T-cell memory formation after mild COVID-19. This clonotype was picked up a small number of times. TCRdb re-analysed the 5' RACE reads in MiXCR, keeping a single row per CDR3 protein. The sample contains tens of thousands of distinct CDR3 sequences, nearly 25% of which appear only once. This CDR3 comprises 11 residues. From germline, CDR1 is SQVTM and CDR2 ANQGSEA. This sequence joins TRBV29-1 and TRBJ1-4; TRBD1 is a possible D gene (5 bases). The sample taken for sequencing was PBMCs or a T cell subset sorted from them (not recorded which). The clonotype was recovered from a man younger than 35 who had mild COVID-19 (a few samples of this study predate the infection). Cell type and time point are not known. The CDR3 is CGGTTNEKLFF. The CDR3, as DNA: TGCGGCGGGACGACTAATGAAAAACTGTTTTTT.